This TCR beta chain is from a study of beta chain features in type 1 diabetes. Since all of the isolated RNA was reverse transcribed, expressed TCRB transcripts were what got sequenced. An average around 3.8 million reads came from naive, central memory and regulatory T cell samples. The method was immunoSEQ multiplex PCR; TCRdb's version includes in-frame clones alone and lacks a portion of them. The data contain under 900,000 clones, roughly 17% of them singletons. CD45RO/CCR7/CD25/CD127/CD95/CD27 separated CD4+ naive, central memory, regulatory and stem cell-like memory cells by sorting. The source material was naive CD4+ T cells from blood. The clonotype originates from a woman aged 18-29 years in good health.

The CDR3 region has the DNA TGCGCCAGCAGCCAGAGGGGAGTTGATGGCTACACCTTC. Protein product: CASSQRGVDGYTF. The J gene is TRBJ1-2, the V gene TRBV4-1; D might be TRBD1 (5 bases). V dropped 3 bases and J dropped 6 bases, with 11 bases sitting between them. Germline CDR1 reads MGHRA; CDR2 reads YSYEKL. This CDR3 is 13 amino acids long.